Following are 10 T cell receptor beta chains from one sample sequenced in a study of blood T cell repertoires in COVID-19. The data were produced by immunoSEQ multiplex PCR, yet TCRdb's version contains in-frame clones alone and is incomplete. The sample holds about 170,000 clones, around 87% seen once. The sample consisted of peripheral blood. The receptors originated from an elderly woman with COVID-19, enrolled during active disease.

This chain joins TRBV28 and TRBJ1-5; 7 bases align to TRBD1. V lost 5 bases, J lost 9 bases, and 10 bases stayed unmatched. The CDR3 covers 14 residues. The germline V gene encodes CDR1 MDHEN and CDR2 SYDVKM. The CDR3 region has the DNA TGTGCCAGCAGTATCCGGACAGGACACTTGCCCCAGCATTTT. Its protein is CASSIRTGHLPQHF.

This clone came up once. This chain connects TRBV12-3 or TRBV12-4 to TRBJ2-7, with D possibly matching TRBD2 (6 bases). This CDR3 region has 12 residues. Trimming pared 6 bases from V and 2 bases from J, leaving 8 bases between. The CDR3 nucleotides read TGTGCCAGCAGGGAGGGGACCTACGAGCAGTACTTC. Protein sequence: CASREGTYEQYF.

This clone was found a few times. The chain carries TRBV7-9 and TRBJ2-1; TRBD2 might be the D (5 bases). V was pared by 2 bases and J by 1 base, with 9 bases between. Germline-derived CDR1 and CDR2 are SEHNR and FQNEAQ (reference sequence). The CDR3 is 15 residues long. The CDR3: CASSLSGSSYNEQFF. The CDR3 DNA follows: TGTGCCAGCAGCTTAAGTGGGAGTTCCTACAATGAGCAGTTCTTC.

V is TRBV9 and J is TRBJ1-2; D may be TRBD1 (6 bases). This CDR3 has 15 residues. V shed 0 bases and J shed 7 bases, with 16 bases lying between them. The germline CDR1 and CDR2 sequences are SGDLS and YYNGEE. The CDR3: CASSVGQGIVGGYTF. The CDR3, as DNA: TGTGCCAGCAGCGTAGGGCAGGGGATCGTTGGTGGCTACACCTTC.

This sequence joins TRBV4-2 and TRBJ2-5; D gene ambiguous. Germline values: CDR1 LGHNA, CDR2 YNFKEQ. The CDR3 contains 14 residues. Trimming took off 4 bases at V and 1 base at J, with 10 bases between the two ends. The CDR3 DNA sequence: TGTGCCAGCAGCCCTGGTGAGTCCCAAGAGACCCAGTACTTC. This gives the protein CASSPGESQETQYF.

This chain connects TRBV7-9 to TRBJ1-5; D is undetermined. Germline V gene data show CDR1 as SEHNR and CDR2 as FQNEAQ (reference sequence). The CDR3 spans 14 residues. Trimming cost V 1 base and J 4 bases, with 8 bases left between them. CDR3 in amino acids: CASSLVGSNQPQHF. Written as DNA, the CDR3 is TGTGCCAGCAGCTTAGTGGGCAGTAATCAGCCCCAGCATTTT.

The chain uses TRBV25-1 and TRBJ1-6; tentatively, D is TRBD1 (6 bases). V shed 2 bases and J shed 10 bases, with 12 bases lying between them. CDR3 length: 14 amino acids. The V gene's germline CDR1 is MGHDK and CDR2 SYGVNS. DNA for the CDR3: TGTGCCAGCAGTGAAATTGGGGGCAGGTCACCCCTCCACTTT. Protein sequence: CASSEIGGRSPLHF.

The genes are TRBV28 and TRBJ1-5; D not certain. This CDR3 has 12 amino acids. Trimming pared 5 bases from V and 9 bases from J, leaving 11 bases between. The germline CDR1 and CDR2 sequences are MDHEN and SYDVKM. The CDR3 loop reads CASSLEGRPQHF. The CDR3 DNA reads as TGTGCCAGCAGTCTTGAGGGCAGGCCCCAGCATTTT. The variable domain in full, completed from reference TRBV28 and TRBJ1-5, reads DVKVTQSSRYLVKRTGEKVFLECVQDMDHENMFWYRQDPGLGLRLIYFSYDVKMKEKGDIPEGYSVSREKKERFSLILESASTNQTSMYLCASSLEGRPQHFGDGTRLSIL.

V is TRBV6-6 and J is TRBJ2-1; 8 nucleotides agree with TRBD2. The CDR3 spans 15 residues. Trimming at V came to 2 bases and at J to 5 bases, leaving 5 bases not matched to a gene. CDR1 and CDR2 (germline): MNHNY, SVGAGI (reference sequence). The CDR3 reads CASSYVAGRNNEQFF. DNA for the CDR3: TGTGCCAGCAGTTACGTAGCGGGAAGAAACAATGAGCAGTTCTTC.

The table lists this clone with a few counts. The CDR3 sequence is CASSVIPGQGDDTQYF. CDR3 sequence (DNA): TGTGCCAGCAGTGTGATCCCGGGACAGGGGGACGATACGCAGTATTTT. The chain uses TRBV6-1 and TRBJ2-3, with 11 bases that match TRBD1. The germline V gene encodes CDR1 MNHNS and CDR2 SASEGT. CDR3 length: 16 residues. V lost 4 bases and J lost 6; bases outside the gene matches: 9.